Listed below are T cell receptor beta chains from one sample, sequenced in a study of CD8 T cells in ankylosing spondylitis. TCRdb passed the 5' RACE reads through MiXCR, listing each CDR3 protein once. The sample lists roughly 230,000 distinct CDR3 sequences, around 8% occurring once. Sequenced sample: blood, either unsorted or a sorted T cell fraction (not recorded which). The receptor source for this set is a female donor with ankylosing spondylitis or in good health (not recorded which). Each CDR3 is given with its conserved first and last residue. The D gene is left open where the match is weak. Clone size is not always given. Where it is, it says once, few, many or a class for expanded clones.

clone_size j_call d_call v_call cdr3_aa cdr3_nt
many TRBJ2-1 NA TRBV20-1 CSAVDSSSYNEQFF TGCAGTGCTGTCGACAGTTCCTCCTACAATGAGCAGTTCTTC
many TRBJ2-3 NA TRBV12-3/TRBV12-4 CASSFVPRTDTQYF TGTGCCAGCAGTTTTGTCCCCCGCACAGATACGCAGTATTTT
many TRBJ2-2 NA TRBV27 CASSPYTGELFF TGTGCCAGCTCACCATACACCGGGGAGCTGTTTTTT
many TRBJ1-1 NA TRBV12-3/TRBV12-4 CASSPQTGRNTEAFF TGTGCCAGCAGTCCCCAGACAGGTCGGAACACTGAAGCTTTCTTT
many TRBJ1-2 TRBD1 TRBV20-1 CSAPDRGYPNYGYTF TGCAGTGCACCGGACAGGGGGTATCCGAACTATGGCTACACCTTC
many TRBJ1-2 NA TRBV11-2 CASSLDYNYGYTF TGTGCCAGCAGCTTAGATTATAACTATGGCTACACCTTC
few TRBJ2-5 NA TRBV29-1 CSVEGGEAQYF TGCAGCGTTGAGGGTGGTGAGGCCCAGTACTTC
NA TRBJ2-3 TRBD2 TRBV7-2 CASSQDGTSGWMQYF TGTGCCAGCAGCCAGGATGGGACTAGCGGGTGGATGCAGTATTTT
many TRBJ2-2 NA TRBV10-3 CAIGLTGNTGELFF TGTGCCATCGGCTTGACAGGGAACACCGGGGAGCTGTTTTTT
NA TRBJ2-1 NA TRBV5-4 CASSQGRAGSYNEQFF TGTGCCAGCAGCCAGGGGAGGGCGGGCTCCTACAATGAGCAGTTCTTC
many TRBJ2-7 TRBD2 TRBV20-1 CSARGLVLAGGPWVYEQYF TGCAGTGCTAGAGGTCTTGTTCTAGCGGGAGGGCCATGGGTCTACGAGCAGTACTTC
many TRBJ2-1 NA TRBV20-1 CSARATVGSYNEQFF TGCAGTGCTAGAGCCACCGTTGGATCCTACAATGAGCAGTTCTTC
NA TRBJ1-6 TRBD1 TRBV6-2/TRBV6-3 CASSYSTHRQGGSPLHF TGTGCCAGCAGTTACTCGACCCATCGACAGGGTGGGTCACCCCTCCACTTT